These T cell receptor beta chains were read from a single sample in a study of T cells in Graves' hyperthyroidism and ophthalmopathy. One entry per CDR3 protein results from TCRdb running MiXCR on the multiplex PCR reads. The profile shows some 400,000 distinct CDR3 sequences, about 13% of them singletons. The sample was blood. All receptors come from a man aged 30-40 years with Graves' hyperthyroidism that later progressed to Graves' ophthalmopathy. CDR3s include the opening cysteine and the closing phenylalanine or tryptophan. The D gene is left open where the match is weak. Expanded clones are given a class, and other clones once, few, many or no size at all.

CDR3 DNA: TGTGCCAGCAGCTCTGATTACAATGAGCAGTTCTTC
CDR3 protein: CASSSDYNEQFF
V gene: TRBV11-2
J gene: TRBJ2-1
D gene: -
clone size: many

CDR3 DNA: TGCAGTGCTCACCCTAAGACCCACAGGGCCCAAACTTCCACCGGGGAGCTGTTTTTT
CDR3 protein: CSAHPKTHRAQTSTGELFF
V gene: TRBV20-1
J gene: TRBJ2-2
D gene: -
clone size: few

CDR3 DNA: TGTGCCAGCAGCCCGCGGGACAGGGAGCTTCTAAATCAGCCCCAGCATTTT
CDR3 protein: CASSPRDRELLNQPQHF
V gene: TRBV3-1
J gene: TRBJ1-5
D gene: TRBD1
clone size: -

CDR3 DNA: TGTGCCAGCAGCCGCAAACCGAGTAGGGGGACTGGAAACACCATATATTTT
CDR3 protein: CASSRKPSRGTGNTIYF
V gene: TRBV5-8
J gene: TRBJ1-3
D gene: -
clone size: -

CDR3 DNA: TGCGCCAGCAGCTTGGTGTCTAGCGGCGACACAGATACGCAGTATTTT
CDR3 protein: CASSLVSSGDTDTQYF
V gene: TRBV5-1
J gene: TRBJ2-3
D gene: TRBD2
clone size: many

CDR3 DNA: TGCAGTGCTAGCCCCCCGGGGCTTCGGGCCTATGGCTACACCTTC
CDR3 protein: CSASPPGLRAYGYTF
V gene: TRBV20-1
J gene: TRBJ1-2
D gene: -
clone size: few

CDR3 DNA: TGTGCCAGCAGCCTAAAACTAGCGGGGAGCACAGATACGCAGTATTTT
CDR3 protein: CASSLKLAGSTDTQYF
V gene: TRBV5-4
J gene: TRBJ2-3
D gene: TRBD2
clone size: -

CDR3 DNA: TGCGCCAGCAGCCGGGACAGAGGCACAGATACGCAGTATTTT
CDR3 protein: CASSRDRGTDTQYF
V gene: TRBV5-1
J gene: TRBJ2-3
D gene: TRBD1
clone size: many

CDR3 DNA: TGTGCCTGGACCTCCGGAACCTACGAGCAGTACTTC
CDR3 protein: CAWTSGTYEQYF
V gene: TRBV30
J gene: TRBJ2-7
D gene: -
clone size: many

CDR3 DNA: TGCAGTGCTACCATTGGGGCAGGGCCCCTCACTGAAGCTTTCTTT
CDR3 protein: CSATIGAGPLTEAFF
V gene: TRBV20-1
J gene: TRBJ1-1
D gene: -
clone size: many

CDR3 DNA: TGTGCCAGCAGTTACCAGGGGAGAGAGACCCAGTACTTC
CDR3 protein: CASSYQGRETQYF
V gene: TRBV6-6
J gene: TRBJ2-5
D gene: -
clone size: few

CDR3 DNA: TGTGCCAGCAGCTCCTCGGTAGTTATGGAGCAGTTCTTC
CDR3 protein: CASSSSVVMEQFF
V gene: TRBV5-5
J gene: TRBJ2-1
D gene: -
clone size: many

CDR3 DNA: TGTGCCAGCAGCTTGAGCGGGGCGAGCTCCTACAATGAGCAGTTCTTC
CDR3 protein: CASSLSGASSYNEQFF
V gene: TRBV7-2
J gene: TRBJ2-1
D gene: TRBD2
clone size: -